This T cell receptor beta chain emerged from a study of T cells in Graves' hyperthyroidism and ophthalmopathy. There were TCR beta CDR3 regions amplified from RNA transcripts. HTBI primers were the set used in a first-round RT-PCR of the TCR CDR3. Each CDR3 protein gets one entry after TCRdb re-called the multiplex PCR reads with MiXCR. The repertoire includes about 420,000 distinct CDR3 sequences, around a sixth of them detected once, and around 7.3% sits in the top ten. This clonotype was seen many times. Patients aged 18 to 65 had newly diagnosed hyperthyroidism of under 2 months' duration. The CDR3 runs to 13 residues. CDR1 is SGHVS, CDR2 FNYEAQ, per germline. The ends were cut back, 8 bases at V and 0 bases at J, with 10 bases in the middle.

Material for sequencing was blood. The genes are TRBV7-6 and TRBJ2-5; D is uncertain. The origin of this receptor is a young woman with Graves' hyperthyroidism. CDR3 sequence: CASARNYQETQYF. The CDR3 coding sequence is TGTGCCAGCGCGAGGAATTACCAAGAGACCCAGTACTTC.